The clone carrying this TCR beta chain was counted only a few times. Its antigen is currently unknown. These data belong to a study of T cell repertoires in cytomegalovirus infection. Study-level background: The public TCR beta signatures pointed to both CMV infection and matching HLA type.

CDR3 size: 14 residues. V was clipped by 4 bases and J by 2 bases, with 10 bases between them. Germline CDR1 SNHLY, CDR2 FYNNEI. Study outcomes and limitations: Ex vivo responses were dominated by HLA-C-restricted CMV-specific TCR beta clonotypes.

TCRdb re-analysed the reads in MiXCR, keeping a single row per CDR3 protein. The sample records fewer than 350,000 distinct CDR3 sequences, approximately 9.5% being singletons. The rearrangement joins TRBV2 to TRBJ2-3, with TRBD2 as a possible D gene (6 bases). Sequencing was performed on PBMCs. The sequence came from a human donor in good health (CMV status not recorded). Some clones in this sample may be carry-over from other donors' samples. DNA for the CDR3: TGTGCCAGCAGTGTCGGGAGTTTCACAGATACGCAGTATTTT. It yields the protein CASSVGSFTDTQYF.